This T cell receptor (beta chain) was identified in a study of blood T cell repertoires in COVID-19. TCRdb keeps only in-frame clones here, not all; method: immunoSEQ multiplex PCR. This table holds approximately 61,000 clones, roughly 79% found once. The CDR3 is 16 residues long. V was clipped by 4 bases and J by 1 base, with 15 bases between them. Germline V gene data show CDR1 as SGHRS and CDR2 as YFSETQ. V and J are TRBV5-1 and TRBJ1-3; no reliable D call. Sequencing was carried out using peripheral blood. The sequence came from a human donor in a cohort sampled during active COVID-19. This chain's CDR3 is CASSPYPQESGNTIYF. The CDR3 DNA sequence: TGCGCCAGCAGCCCCTACCCTCAGGAATCTGGAAACACCATATATTTT.